This T cell receptor (beta chain) was documented in a study of shared clonotypes between healthy human individuals. As for the study in general: The cohort comprised a couple of women and a few men. Their ages spanned 18 to 49 years. The study used three CD4 naive, three CD4 memory, two CD8 naive and one CD8 memory plate per donor.

Here immunoSEQ multiplex PCR was the method, and the copy in TCRdb shows in-frame clones only, minus some. This table holds around 2.5 million clones, over 85% found once. The CDR3 covers 19 residues. The germline gives CDR1 MDHEN, CDR2 SYDVKM. The junction had 14 bases not matched to a gene; V was cut back by 4 bases and J by 3 bases. The sequenced material came from naive CD4+ T cells from PBMCs. The subset: CD45RA+ positively selected. This clonotype was obtained from a man between 18 and 35 years old in good health. Some clones in this sample may be carry-over from other donors' samples. The genes are TRBV28 and TRBJ2-7, with 14 bases identical to TRBD2. The DNA of the CDR3 is TGTGCCAGCAGTTCGCCGACTAGCGGGAGGGTATTTGGGAGCTACGAGCAGTACTTC. Translating gives CASSSPTSGRVFGSYEQYF.